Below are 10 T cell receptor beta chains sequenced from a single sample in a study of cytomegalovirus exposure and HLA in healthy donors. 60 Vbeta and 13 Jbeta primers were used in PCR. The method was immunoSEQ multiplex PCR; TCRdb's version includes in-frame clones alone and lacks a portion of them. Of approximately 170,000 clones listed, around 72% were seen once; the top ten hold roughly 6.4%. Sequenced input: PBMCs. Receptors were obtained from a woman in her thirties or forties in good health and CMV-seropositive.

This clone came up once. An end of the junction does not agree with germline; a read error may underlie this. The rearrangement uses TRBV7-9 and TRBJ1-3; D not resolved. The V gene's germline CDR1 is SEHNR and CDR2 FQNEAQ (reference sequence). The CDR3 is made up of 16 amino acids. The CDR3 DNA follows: TGTTCCAGCAGCTTCTTCTCTCTGAGCTCTGGAAACACCATATATTTT. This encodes CSSSFFSLSSGNTIYF.

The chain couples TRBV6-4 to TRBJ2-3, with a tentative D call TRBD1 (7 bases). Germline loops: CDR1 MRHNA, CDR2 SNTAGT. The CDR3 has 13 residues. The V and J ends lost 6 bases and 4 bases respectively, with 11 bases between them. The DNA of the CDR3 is TGTGCCAGCAGGGCAGGGGGGTCAGATACGCAGTATTTT. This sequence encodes CASRAGGSDTQYF.

In DNA, the CDR3 is TGTGCCAGCAGCTTCACAAGCGAGCAGTACTTC. Its protein is CASSFTSEQYF. This rearrangement joins TRBV7-8 to TRBJ2-7, with D unresolved. Trimming shortened V by 3 bases and J by 6 bases, and 6 bases separated the two germline ends. The CDR3 runs to 11 residues. The germline V gene has CDR1 SGHVS and CDR2 FQNEAQ.

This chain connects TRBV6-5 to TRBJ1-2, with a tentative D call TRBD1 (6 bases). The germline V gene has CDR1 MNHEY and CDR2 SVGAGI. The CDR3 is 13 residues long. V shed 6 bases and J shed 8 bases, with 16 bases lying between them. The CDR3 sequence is CASSQTGNRGYTF. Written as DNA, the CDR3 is TGTGCCAGCAGCCAAACAGGGAATCGAGGCTACACCTTC.

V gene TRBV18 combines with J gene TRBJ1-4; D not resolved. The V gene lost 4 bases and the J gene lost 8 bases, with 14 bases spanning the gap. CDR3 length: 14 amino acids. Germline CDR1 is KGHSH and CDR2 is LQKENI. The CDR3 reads CASSRGGIGEKLFF. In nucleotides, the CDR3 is TGTGCCAGCTCACGCGGAGGGATTGGGGAAAAACTGTTTTTT.

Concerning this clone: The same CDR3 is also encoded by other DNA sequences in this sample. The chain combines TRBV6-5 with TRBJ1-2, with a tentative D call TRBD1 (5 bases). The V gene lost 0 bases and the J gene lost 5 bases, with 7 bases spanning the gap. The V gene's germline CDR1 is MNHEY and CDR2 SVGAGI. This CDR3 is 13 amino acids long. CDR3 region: CASSYSRGYGYTF. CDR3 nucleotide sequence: TGTGCCAGCAGTTACTCAAGGGGATATGGCTACACCTTC.

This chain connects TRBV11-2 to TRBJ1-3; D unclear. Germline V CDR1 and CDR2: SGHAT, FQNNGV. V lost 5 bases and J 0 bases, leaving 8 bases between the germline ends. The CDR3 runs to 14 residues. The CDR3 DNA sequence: TGTGCCAGCAGCCCGGTAGTCTCTGGAAACACCATATATTTT. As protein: CASSPVVSGNTIYF.

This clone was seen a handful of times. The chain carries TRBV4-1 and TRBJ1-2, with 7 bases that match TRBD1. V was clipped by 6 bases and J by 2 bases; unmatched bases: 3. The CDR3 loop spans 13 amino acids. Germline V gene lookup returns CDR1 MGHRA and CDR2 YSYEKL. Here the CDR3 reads CASRQTGNYGYTF. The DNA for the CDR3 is TGCGCCAGCAGGCAGACAGGGAACTATGGCTACACCTTC.

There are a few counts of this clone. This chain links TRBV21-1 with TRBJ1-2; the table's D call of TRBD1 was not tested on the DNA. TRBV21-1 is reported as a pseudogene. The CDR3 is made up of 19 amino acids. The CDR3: CASSKAPLTDRGGHYGYTF. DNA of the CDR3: TGTGCCAGCAGCAAAGCCCCTCTGACGGACAGGGGGGGACACTATGGCTACACCTTC.

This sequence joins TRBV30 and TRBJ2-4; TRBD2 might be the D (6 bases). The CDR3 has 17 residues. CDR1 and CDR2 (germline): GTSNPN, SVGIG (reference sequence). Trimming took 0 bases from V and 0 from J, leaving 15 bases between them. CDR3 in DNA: TGTGCCTGGAGTGTACGAGGCGGGGAGCTAGCCAAAAACATTCAGTACTTC. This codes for CAWSVRGGELAKNIQYF.